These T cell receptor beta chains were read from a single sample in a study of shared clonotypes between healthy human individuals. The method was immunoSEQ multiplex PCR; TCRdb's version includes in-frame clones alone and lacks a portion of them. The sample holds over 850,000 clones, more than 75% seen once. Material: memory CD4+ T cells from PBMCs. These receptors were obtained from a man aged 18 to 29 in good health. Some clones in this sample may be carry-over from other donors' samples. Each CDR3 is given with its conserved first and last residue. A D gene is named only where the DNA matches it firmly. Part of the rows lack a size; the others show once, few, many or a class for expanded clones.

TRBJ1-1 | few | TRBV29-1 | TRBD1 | TGCAGCGTTGACAACAGGGGATTAGGTGAAGCTTTCTTT | CSVDNRGLGEAFF
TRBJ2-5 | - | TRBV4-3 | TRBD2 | TGCGCCAGCAGCCTTGAATGGACTAGCGGGAGTGAGACCCAGTACTTC | CASSLEWTSGSETQYF
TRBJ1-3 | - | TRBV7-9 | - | TGTGCCAGCAGCCGGGCGGGGGGCGCGAACACCATATATTTT | CASSRAGGANTIYF
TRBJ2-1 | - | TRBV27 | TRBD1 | TGTGCCAGCAGGGACAGGGGGGATGAGCAGTTCTTC | CASRDRGDEQFF
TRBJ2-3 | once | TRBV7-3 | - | TGTGCCAGCAGCTCCCAAGGGGGGTTTGATACGCAGTATTTT | CASSSQGGFDTQYF
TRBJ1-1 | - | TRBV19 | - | TGTGCCAGTAGTATACGCGGAAGGGCTGAAGCTTTCTTT | CASSIRGRAEAFF
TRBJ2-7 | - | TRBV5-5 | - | TGTGCCAGCAGCCGCCCGTCGCAGCTCTACGAGCAGTACTTC | CASSRPSQLYEQYF
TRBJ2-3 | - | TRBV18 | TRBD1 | TGTGCCAGCTCACTAAAGCAAAGACAGGGTGGAGATACGCAGTATTTT | CASSLKQRQGGDTQYF
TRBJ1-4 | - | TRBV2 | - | TGTGCCAGCAGCTCCCGGGGCGCAGGAGGAACTAATGAAAAACTGTTTTTT | CASSSRGAGGTNEKLFF
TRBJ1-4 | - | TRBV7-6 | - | TGTGCCAGCAGCTTAGCTGCTAATGAAAAACTGTTTTTT | CASSLAANEKLFF
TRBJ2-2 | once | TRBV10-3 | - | TGTGCCATCTCCCCGGAAAACACCGGGGAGCTGTTTTTT | CAISPENTGELFF
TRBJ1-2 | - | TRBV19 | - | TGTGCCAGTAGTGCGGACCGGGACTTGGGCGGCTACACCTTC | CASSADRDLGGYTF
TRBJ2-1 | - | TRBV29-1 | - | TGCAGCGTTTTACTCCCAAGCTCCTACAATGAGCAGTTCTTC | CSVLLPSSYNEQFF
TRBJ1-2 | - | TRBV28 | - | TGTGCCAGCAGTTTTCGGGCAGGCCATGGCTACACCTTC | CASSFRAGHGYTF
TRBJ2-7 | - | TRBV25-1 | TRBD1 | TGTGCCAGCAGTGAACCAGGGGGCCGGAACGAGCAGTACTTC | CASSEPGGRNEQYF
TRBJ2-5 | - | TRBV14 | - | TGTGCCAGCAGCCCTTACTCCAAAGAGACCCAGTACTTC | CASSPYSKETQYF
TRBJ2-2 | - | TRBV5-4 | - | TGTGCCAGCAGCTTGGACCGACTAGAGAACACCGGGGAGCTGTTTTTT | CASSLDRLENTGELFF
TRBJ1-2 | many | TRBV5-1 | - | TGCGCCAGCAGCGCGGGCTCATCCAACATCTATGGCTACACCTTC | CASSAGSSNIYGYTF
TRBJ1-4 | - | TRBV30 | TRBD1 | TGTGCCTGGACCTTCAGCCGGACAGGGAGAGAAAAACTGTTTTTT | CAWTFSRTGREKLFF
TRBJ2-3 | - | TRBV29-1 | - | TGCAGCGCCGGGATCACAGATACGCAGTATTTT | CSAGITDTQYF
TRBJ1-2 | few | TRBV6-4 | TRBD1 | TGTGCCAGCAGTAAGGGGACAGGGAATGGCTACACCTTC | CASSKGTGNGYTF
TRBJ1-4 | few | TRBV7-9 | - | TGTGCCAGCAGCTTAGCAACAGGGAGGACTGAAAAACTGTTTTTT | CASSLATGRTEKLFF
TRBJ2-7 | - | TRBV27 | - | TGTGCCAGCAGTTTATATGCCAGGACCATCTCCTACGAGCAGTACTTC | CASSLYARTISYEQYF
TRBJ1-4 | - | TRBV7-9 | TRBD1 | TGTGCCAGCAGCTACGTGACAGGGGAGAAACTGTTTTTT | CASSYVTGEKLFF
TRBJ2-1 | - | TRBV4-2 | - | TGTGCCAGCAGCCAGCTGCCCCCAGCCGAGCAGTTCTTC | CASSQLPPAEQFF
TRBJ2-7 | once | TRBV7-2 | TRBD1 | TGTGCCACTCAATTCGGGACAGGGGGCTATGAGCAGTACTTC | CATQFGTGGYEQYF
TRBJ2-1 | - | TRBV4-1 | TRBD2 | TGCGCCAGCAGCCAAGAGGGACTAGGGTCCCACAATGAGCAGTTCTTC | CASSQEGLGSHNEQFF
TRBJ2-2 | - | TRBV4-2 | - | TGTGCCAGCAGCCAAGGGCGTGGAGCGGCGAACACCGGGGAGCTGTTTTTT | CASSQGRGAANTGELFF
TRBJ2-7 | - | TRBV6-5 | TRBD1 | TGTGCCAGCAGTTACGGATGGAGGACAGGTGGCGAGCAGTACTTC | CASSYGWRTGGEQYF
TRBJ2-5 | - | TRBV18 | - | TGTGCCAGCTCACCGAGACAGGTCCCCCAAGAGACCCAGTACTTC | CASSPRQVPQETQYF
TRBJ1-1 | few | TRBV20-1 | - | TGCAGTGCTAGACCGACTGCCGCAGCTTTCTTT | CSARPTAAAFF
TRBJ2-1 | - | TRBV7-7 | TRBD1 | TGTGCCAGCAGCTTAGAACAGGGGGGCTACAATGAGCAGTTCTTC | CASSLEQGGYNEQFF
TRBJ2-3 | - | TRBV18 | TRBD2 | TGTGCCAGCTCACCGACTAGCGGGACCACAGATACGCAGTATTTT | CASSPTSGTTDTQYF
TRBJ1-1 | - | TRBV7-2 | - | TGTGCCAGCAGCTTAGCAAGAGGGACCACTGAAGCTTTCTTT | CASSLARGTTEAFF
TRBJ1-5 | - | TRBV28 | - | TGTGCCAGCAGTCCATACCGTGACTCTGCAGGGTGGGCCCAGCATTTT | CASSPYRDSAGWAQHF
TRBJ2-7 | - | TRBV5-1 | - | TGCGCCAGCAGCTTGGGCGGGGACAACGAGCAGTACTTC | CASSLGGDNEQYF
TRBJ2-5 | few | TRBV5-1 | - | TGCGCCAGCTCCCTCCTGGGGACCAGGGAAGAGACCCAGTACTTC | CASSLLGTREETQYF
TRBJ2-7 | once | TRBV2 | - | TGTGCCAGCAACCGAGGGGCGGGTTCCTACGAGCAGTACTTC | CASNRGAGSYEQYF
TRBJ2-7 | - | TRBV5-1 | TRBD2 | TGCGCCAGCAGCTTGGCGGGGGGGAGAGGAGAGCAGTACTTC | CASSLAGGRGEQYF
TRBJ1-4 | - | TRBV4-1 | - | TGCGCCAGCAGCCTCCTCGGACAGACCTCAACTAATGAAAAACTGTTTTTT | CASSLLGQTSTNEKLFF
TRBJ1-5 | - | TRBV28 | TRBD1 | TGTGCCGGCAGTTACCCGACAGGGCGGCAGCCCCAGCATTTT | CAGSYPTGRQPQHF
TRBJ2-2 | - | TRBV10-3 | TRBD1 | TGTGCCATCAGTGACCCAAACAGGGGACACACCGGGGAGCTGTTTTTT | CAISDPNRGHTGELFF
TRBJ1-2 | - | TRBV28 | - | TGTGCCAGCAACTACAGGGCTGGCTATGGCTACACCTTC | CASNYRAGYGYTF
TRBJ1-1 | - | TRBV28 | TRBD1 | TGTGCCAGCAGTTCGCCGACAGGGGGCAGGACTGAAGCTTTCTTT | CASSSPTGGRTEAFF
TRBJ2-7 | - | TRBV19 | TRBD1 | TGTGCCAGTAGTATTGACAGGGATCGCCCCTACGAGCAGTACTTC | CASSIDRDRPYEQYF
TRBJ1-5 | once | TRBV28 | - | TGTGCCAGCACTGATGCGGGTACCAATCAGCCCCAGCATTTT | CASTDAGTNQPQHF
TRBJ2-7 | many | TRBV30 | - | TGTGCCTGGAGTGTAACGCAGGCGGACGAGCAGTACTTC | CAWSVTQADEQYF
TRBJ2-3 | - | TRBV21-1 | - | TGTGCCAGCTGGCACCGTGACCCATTAAACACAGATACGCAGTATTTT | CASWHRDPLNTDTQYF
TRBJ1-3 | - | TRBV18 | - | TGTGCCAGCTCACCAGGGAACGGAAACACCATATATTTT | CASSPGNGNTIYF
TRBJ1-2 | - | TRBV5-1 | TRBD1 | TGCGCCAGCAGCTTCCGACAGGGCGGGTACACACTTCCAAACTATGGCTACACCTTC | CASSFRQGGYTLPNYGYTF
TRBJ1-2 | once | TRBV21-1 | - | TGTGCCAGCAGCAAAGTCCGGTTCAGACAGGGCCCTAACTATGGCTACACCTTC | CASSKVRFRQGPNYGYTF
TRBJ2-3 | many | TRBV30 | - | TGTGCCTGGGGGCAGGGAGGTGATACGCAGTATTTT | CAWGQGGDTQYF